This TCR beta chain emerged from a study of control samples from healthy donors and cancer patients. Per germline, CDR1 MNHEY and CDR2 SVGAGI. V shed 6 bases and J 0 bases; nucleotides not matched to a gene: 4. This CDR3 spans 14 amino acids. Produced via immunoSEQ multiplex PCR; TCRdb's table is partial and in-frame only. The repertoire includes some 58,000 clones, 87% of them detected once, and about an eighth sits in the top ten. Sequencing used PBMCs. The rearrangement joins TRBV6-5 to TRBJ1-1, with 7 bases lining up with TRBD1. The TCR originated in a woman between 55 and 75 years old with lung cancer. CDR3 region: CASRDRNMNTEAFF. The CDR3 DNA follows: TGTGCCAGCAGGGACAGGAACATGAACACTGAAGCTTTCTTT.